One and the same sample provided the 2 T cell receptor beta chains below, sequenced in a study of regulatory T cells in long-lasting Graves disease. The TCR beta library used iRepertoire HTBI primers with Arm-PCR amplification of CDR3. TCRdb called the multiplex PCR reads again in MiXCR, with one record for every CDR3 protein. The sample shows approximately 210,000 distinct CDR3 sequences, 15% to 20% of them seen only once. Specified time point: newly diagnosed GD, antithyroid drugs for less than 3 months. Preparation of the TCR library used RNA extracted from PBMCs. Sequencing was performed on peripheral blood mononuclear cells (PBMCs), taken at new diagnosis, from a patient treated with antithyroid drugs. The receptors were sampled from a female donor with Graves disease.

This clonotype was counted a few times. The chain couples TRBV7-3 to TRBJ2-3; TRBD1 aligns across 7 bases. The germline gives CDR1 SGHTA, CDR2 FQGTGA. This CDR3 has 13 residues. V lost 3 bases and J lost 10; bases outside the gene matches: 7. The CDR3 coding sequence is TGTGCCAGCAGCTTGGGCCTAGGGGGCTCGCAGTATTTT. Protein: CASSLGLGGSQYF.

This clonotype was seen at least ten times. The V call is TRBV7-2, the J call TRBJ1-2, with 9 bases that match TRBD1. Germline V gene lookup returns CDR1 SGHTA and CDR2 FQGNSA. The CDR3 spans 14 residues. After removal of 5 bases from V and 6 bases from J, the junction contained 7 bases not matched to a gene. The DNA for the CDR3 is TGTGCCAGCAGCCAAAGGGGACAGGGTGATGGCTACACCTTC. Translating gives CASSQRGQGDGYTF.